One and the same sample provided the 2 T cell receptor beta chains below, sequenced in a study of T cell responses to AZD1222 COVID-19 vaccine. Assay used: immunoSEQ multiplex PCR; TCRdb lists only in-frame clones, some missing. The sample lists more than 100,000 clones, 70% to 90% occurring once. Specimen: peripheral blood, collected on day 0 of AZD1222 vaccination. The receptor source for this set is an adult in good health.

About this clone itself: Other nucleotide sequences in the sample specify the same CDR3. This chain connects TRBV3-1 (or the pseudogene TRBV3-2) to TRBJ1-1; D is ambiguous. Germline V lookup: CDR1 LGHDT, CDR2 YNNKEL (reference sequence). There are 13 residues in the CDR3. The V end lost 3 bases, the J end lost 1 base, and 6 bases lay between the germline ends. The DNA for the CDR3 is TGTGCCAGCAGCCAGCTAGAGAACACTGAAGCTTTCTTT. Translating it yields CASSQLENTEAFF.

The V gene is TRBV27, the J gene TRBJ1-2; D gene unclear. CDR1 MNHEY and CDR2 SMNVEV come from the germline V gene (reference sequence). This CDR3 comprises 15 residues. The V end lost 6 bases, the J end lost 4 bases, and 18 bases lay between the germline ends. This chain's CDR3 is CASSQDPTLSYGYTF. The CDR3 nucleotides read TGTGCCAGCAGCCAGGACCCAACCTTGAGCTATGGCTACACCTTC.